Reported below is one T cell receptor beta chain. This specimen belongs to a study of cytomegalovirus exposure and HLA in healthy donors. CDR3 length: 15 amino acids. Germline CDR1 reads SGHAT; CDR2 reads FQNNGV. Trimming took 4 bases from V and 8 from J, leaving 20 bases between them. The PCR ran on 60 Vbeta and 13 Jbeta primers. TCRdb's copy holds only in-frame clones and misses some; the assay was immunoSEQ multiplex PCR. The listing records some 140,000 clones. The TCR comes from a woman aged 55-70 years in good health and CMV-seronegative. Sequencing was done on a sample of PBMCs. The chain recombines TRBV11-2 with TRBJ1-2; D might be TRBD1 (5 bases). As DNA, the CDR3 is TGTGCCAGCAGCTCAATAACGGGGGGGTCTGAAGGCTACACCTTC. This codes for CASSSITGGSEGYTF.